This TCR beta chain was sequenced during a study of OX40 agonist ivuxolimab in advanced cancers. The overall study: Patients assigned to dose escalation were diagnosed with hepatocellular carcinoma, melanoma, renal cell or head and neck cancer. Overall study results and limits: Doses of 0.1 to 3.0 mg/kg were accompanied by clonal expansion of CD4+ and CD8+ blood T cells by week 6. On average, CD8+ T cells showed a greater number of expanded clones than CD4+. Low normalized T-cell clonal expansion was also seen in some nonresponders.

A remark on this clone: The antigen remains unidentified.

This CDR3 contains 15 residues. Losses at the gene ends were 8 bases for V and 4 bases for J; bases not matched to a gene: 11. Germline V gene lookup returns CDR1 MDHEN and CDR2 SYDVKM. Some clones are missing from TCRdb's copy, which holds only in-frame ones; the method was immunoSEQ multiplex PCR. This sample has 25,000 to 30,000 clones, with roughly 90% found just once. J is TRBJ2-3 and V is TRBV28; TRBD1 agrees at 8 bases. This TCR came from an adult with an advanced solid tumor such as melanoma, head and neck, liver or kidney cancer. This specimen consisted of CD4+ or CD8+ T cells sorted from blood, obtained in a trial of the OX40 agonist ivuxolimab. The CDR3 DNA reads as TGTGCCAGCCGGACAGGACAGGGCCCCTCAGATACGCAGTATTTT. It is translated as CASRTGQGPSDTQYF. The variable domain in full, completed from reference TRBV28 and TRBJ2-3, reads DVKVTQSSRYLVKRTGEKVFLECVQDMDHENMFWYRQDPGLGLRLIYFSYDVKMKEKGDIPEGYSVSREKKERFSLILESASTNQTSMYLCASRTGQGPSDTQYFGPGTRLTVL.